This entry describes one TCR beta chain. Its antigen is unknown. With 5 bases removed from V and 4 bases from J, the gap between germline ends came to 12 bases. The germline V gene encodes CDR1 MDHEN and CDR2 SYDVKM. The CDR3 sequence is 13 residues long. Repertoires were generated with immunoSEQ multiplex PCR, while TCRdb's copy carries only in-frame clones and drops some. The top ten clones hold roughly 8.1% of a sample with 57,000 or so clones, approximately 90% of them seen once. Documented time point: cycle 4 day 1 (C4D1), after six to seven weeks of nivolumab. Every one of the patients relapsed after autologous stem cell transplantation (brentuximab vedotin exposure was variable). The source of the sample is a study of PD-1 blockade in classical Hodgkin lymphoma. Findings and caveats of the study: With CD4+ cells, TCR diversity rose significantly by C4D1, but not with CD8+ cells.

The chain uses TRBV28 and TRBJ2-7; no reliable D call. The source material was peripheral blood mononuclear cells (PBMCs), sampled before the fourth cycle of nivolumab. The clonotype originates from a human donor with classical Hodgkin lymphoma. The CDR3 region is CASSLQDGYEQYF. For the CDR3, the DNA is TGTGCCAGCAGTCTCCAGGACGGATACGAGCAGTACTTC.